The sequence of this TCR beta chain was determined in a study of blood T cell repertoires in COVID-19. Repertoires were generated with immunoSEQ multiplex PCR, while TCRdb's copy carries only in-frame clones and drops some. The data show approximately 50,000 clones, with over 75% seen just once and 11% held by the top ten. Trimming left V 1 base short and J 2 bases short, with 11 bases between. The CDR3 loop spans 15 amino acids. CDR1 is MNHNS and CDR2 is SASEGT in the germline V gene. Sample: peripheral blood. The chain carries TRBV6-1 and TRBJ2-5, with a tentative D call TRBD2 (5 bases). The clonotype was recovered from a man of 80 years or more with COVID-19, enrolled during active disease. CDR3 amino acids: CASSEVGAGQETQYF. The CDR3 coding sequence is TGTGCCAGCAGTGAAGTCGGTGCGGGTCAAGAGACCCAGTACTTC.